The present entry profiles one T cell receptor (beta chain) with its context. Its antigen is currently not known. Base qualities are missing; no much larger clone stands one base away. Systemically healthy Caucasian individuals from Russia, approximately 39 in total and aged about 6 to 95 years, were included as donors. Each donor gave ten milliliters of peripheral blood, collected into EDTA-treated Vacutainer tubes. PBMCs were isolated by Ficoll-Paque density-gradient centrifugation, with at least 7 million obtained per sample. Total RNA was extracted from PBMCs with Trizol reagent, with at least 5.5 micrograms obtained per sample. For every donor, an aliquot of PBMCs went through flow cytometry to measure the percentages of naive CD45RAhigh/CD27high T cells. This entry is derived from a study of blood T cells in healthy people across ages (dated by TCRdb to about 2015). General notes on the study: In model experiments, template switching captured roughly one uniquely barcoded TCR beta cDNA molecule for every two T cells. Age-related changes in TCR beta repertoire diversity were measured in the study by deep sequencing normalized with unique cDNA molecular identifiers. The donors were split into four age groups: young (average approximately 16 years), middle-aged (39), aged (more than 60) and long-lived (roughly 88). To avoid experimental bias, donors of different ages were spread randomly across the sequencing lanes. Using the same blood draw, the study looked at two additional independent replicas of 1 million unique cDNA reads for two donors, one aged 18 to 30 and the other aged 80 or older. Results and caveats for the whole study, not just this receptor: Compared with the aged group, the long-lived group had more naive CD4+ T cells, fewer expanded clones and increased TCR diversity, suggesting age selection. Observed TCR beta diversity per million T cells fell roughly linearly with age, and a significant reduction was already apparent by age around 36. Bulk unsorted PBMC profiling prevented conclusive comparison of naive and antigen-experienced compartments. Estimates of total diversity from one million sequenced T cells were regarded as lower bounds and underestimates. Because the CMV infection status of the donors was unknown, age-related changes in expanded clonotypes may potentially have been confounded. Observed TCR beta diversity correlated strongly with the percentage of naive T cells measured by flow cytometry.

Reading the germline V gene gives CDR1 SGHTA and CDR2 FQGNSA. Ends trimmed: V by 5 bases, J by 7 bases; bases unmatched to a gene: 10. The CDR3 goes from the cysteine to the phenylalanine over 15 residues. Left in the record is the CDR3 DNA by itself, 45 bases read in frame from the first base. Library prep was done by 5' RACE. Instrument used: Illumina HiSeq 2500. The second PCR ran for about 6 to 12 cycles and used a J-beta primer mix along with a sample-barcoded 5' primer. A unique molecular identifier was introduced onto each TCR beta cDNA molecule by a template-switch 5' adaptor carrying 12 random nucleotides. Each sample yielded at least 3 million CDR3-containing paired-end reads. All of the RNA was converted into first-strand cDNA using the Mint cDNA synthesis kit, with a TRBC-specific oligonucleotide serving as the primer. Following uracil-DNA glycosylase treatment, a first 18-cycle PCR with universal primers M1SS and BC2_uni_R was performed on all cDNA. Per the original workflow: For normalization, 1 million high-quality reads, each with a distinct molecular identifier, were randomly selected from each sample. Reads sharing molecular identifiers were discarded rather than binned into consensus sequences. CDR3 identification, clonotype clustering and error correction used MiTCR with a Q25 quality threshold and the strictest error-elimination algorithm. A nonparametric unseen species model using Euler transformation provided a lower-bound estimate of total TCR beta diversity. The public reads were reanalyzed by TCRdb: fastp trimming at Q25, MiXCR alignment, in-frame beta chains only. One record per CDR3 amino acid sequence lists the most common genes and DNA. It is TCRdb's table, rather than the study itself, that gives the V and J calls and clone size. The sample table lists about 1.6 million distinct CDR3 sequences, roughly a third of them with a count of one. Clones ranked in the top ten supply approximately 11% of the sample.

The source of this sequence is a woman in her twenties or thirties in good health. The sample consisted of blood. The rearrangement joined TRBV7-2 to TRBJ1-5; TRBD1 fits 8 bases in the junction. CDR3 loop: CASSVEVQGGQPQHF. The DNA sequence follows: TGTGCCAGCAGCGTAGAGGTACAGGGGGGGCAGCCCCAGCATTTT. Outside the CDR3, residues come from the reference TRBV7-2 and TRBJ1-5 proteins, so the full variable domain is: GAGVSQSPSNKVTEKGKDVELRCDPISGHTALYWYRQSLGQGLEFLIYFQGNSAPDKSGLPSDRFSAERTGGSVSTLTIQRTQQEDSAVYLCASSVEVQGGQPQHFGDGTRLSIL.